This T cell receptor beta chain was sequenced in a study of CXCR3-negative and CXCR3-positive naive CD8 T cells. It was by 5' RACE with UMI labels that the TRB cDNA libraries were prepared. Reanalyzing the 5' RACE reads, TCRdb keeps one entry per CDR3 protein, without DNA. The sample data list 130,000 or so distinct CDR3 sequences. Per germline, CDR1 DFQATT and CDR2 SNEGSKA (reference sequence). The CDR3 totals 16 residues. Study-wide points: TRB CDR3 properties indicated TCR strength, while surface CD5 was similar across naive subsets.

A remark on this clonotype: As yet, its antigen is unknown.

The chain recombines TRBV20-1 with TRBJ2-7. The sample comprised naive CXCR3- CD8+ T cells from blood. Subset indicated: CD45RO-CCR7+CD27+CD95- naive CD8+ T cells lacking CXCR3 (TNR3-). This sequence was found in a human donor in good health. Some clones in this sample may be carry-over from other donors' samples. CDR3 region: CSARDLRSSGYYEQYF.